This T cell receptor beta chain was sequenced for a study of patients and donors after allogeneic stem cell transplantation. TCRdb redid the calling of the RT-PCR reads with MiXCR, one entry per CDR3 protein. The repertoire holds about a million distinct CDR3 sequences, with roughly 18% as singletons. This clonotype was detected only a few times. Germline CDR1 GTSNPN, CDR2 SVGIG (reference sequence). V was cut by 0 bases and J by 1 base, with 12 bases left in between. The length of the CDR3 is 15 residues. Sequencing was done on a sample of blood, either unsorted or a sorted T cell fraction (not recorded which). The rearrangement links TRBV30 to TRBJ1-1; D might be TRBD1 (6 bases). The source is a human donor who was either an allogeneic HSCT recipient or a stem cell or donor lymphocyte infusion donor (not recorded which). It is not recorded whose cells these are; they may come from a transplant donor. CDR3: CAWSVRQVWNTEAFF. The CDR3 DNA follows: TGTGCCTGGAGTGTACGACAGGTTTGGAACACTGAAGCTTTCTTT.